The 28 T cell receptor beta chains below all came from one sample that was sequenced in a study of blood T cells in healthy people across ages (dated by TCRdb to about 2015). The protocol used for the library was 5' RACE. A second PCR of roughly 7 to 12 cycles was run with a J-beta primer mix and a sample-barcoded 5' primer. TCRdb trimmed the raw reads at Q25, called clones with MiXCR and kept productive beta chains. Every distinct CDR3 protein forms one entry, paired with its most common genes and DNA. The table for this sample lists around 2 million distinct CDR3 sequences; around 42% of them were counted only once. Of the sample, roughly 23% falls within the top ten clones. Sequencing input: blood. The origin of the receptors is a human donor in good health.

In its sample, this clonotype was seen a few times. The V call is TRBV6-2 or TRBV6-3, the J call TRBJ2-7, with D unresolved. V lost 3 bases to trimming and J lost 3 bases, with 9 bases between them. The CDR3 extends over 13 amino acids. Looked up from germline, CDR1 is MNHEY and CDR2 is SVGEGT. CDR3 in DNA: TGTGCCAGCAGTTATCCCGCGCACTACGAGCAGTACTTC. Translation: CASSYPAHYEQYF.

The rearrangement uses TRBV15 and TRBJ1-2, with TRBD1 as a possible D gene (6 bases). The V gene's germline CDR1 is LNHNV and CDR2 YYDKDF (reference sequence). The CDR3 loop spans 12 amino acids. As DNA, the CDR3 is TGTGATGGGGGCAGCTACTACTATGGCTACACCTTC. Protein sequence: CDGGSYYYGYTF.

The chain uses TRBV25-1 and TRBJ2-5; D may match TRBD1 or TRBD2 (5 bases each). Trimming took off 2 bases at V and 5 bases at J, with 15 bases between the two ends. The CDR3 spans 15 residues. Germline CDR1 is MGHDK and CDR2 is SYGVNS. CDR3 DNA sequence: TGTGCCAGCAGTGAAGGACCGAGGGGAGTCGAGACCCAGTACTTC. It translates to CASSEGPRGVETQYF.

In its sample, this clonotype was seen once. The gene calls are TRBV4-3 and TRBJ1-1; no definite D call. The V gene's germline CDR1 is LGHNA and CDR2 YSLEER. This CDR3 region has 14 residues. Deletions cut 1 base from V and 6 bases from J, with 12 bases between. CDR3 sequence (DNA): TGCGCCAGCAGCCAAGGGTCAGGCCTCGCTGAAGCTTTCTTT. This codes for CASSQGSGLAEAFF.

The chain has TRBV20-1 and TRBJ1-2, with TRBD1 as a possible D gene (6 bases). V was cut by 4 bases and J by 7 bases, with 10 bases left in between. This CDR3 is 11 amino acids long. Germline loops: CDR1 DFQATT, CDR2 SNEGSKA (reference sequence). CDR3 amino acids: CSATYRAGYTF. CDR3 nucleotide sequence: TGCAGTGCTACCTACAGGGCTGGCTACACCTTC.

This chain uses TRBV20-1 with TRBJ2-7, with D tentatively TRBD1 (6 bases). V was shortened by 6 bases and J by 1 base, with 16 bases between the two germline ends. CDR3 length equals 14 residues. Germline values: CDR1 DFQATT, CDR2 SNEGSKA (reference sequence). Written as DNA, the CDR3 is TGCAGTGCCGGAACCGCGACAGGTTCCTACGAGCAGTACTTC. It yields the protein CSAGTATGSYEQYF.

The gene calls are TRBV11-3 and TRBJ2-5, with unresolved D. Germline V gene sequence: CDR1 SGHNT, CDR2 YENEEA. The V end was cut by 0 bases, the J end by 8 bases, with 10 bases between. This CDR3 has 13 amino acids. Written as DNA, the CDR3 is TGTGCCAGCAGCTTAGAGGCAGCCCGAACCCAGTACTTC. Translated, it gives CASSLEAARTQYF.

The chain links TRBV4-3 to TRBJ2-1; 10 bases map to TRBD2. Unmatched junction bases numbered 17, after V lost 0 bases and J lost 0 bases. This CDR3 has 22 amino acids. The V gene's germline CDR1 is LGHNA and CDR2 YSLEER. The CDR3 region is CASSQDPILAGATVSSYNEQFF. The CDR3 region has the DNA TGCGCCAGCAGCCAAGATCCAATCCTAGCGGGGGCCACTGTGAGCTCCTACAATGAGCAGTTCTTC.

The CDR3 protein is CASSFSHATGNTIYF. The CDR3 nucleotides are TGTGCCAGCAGCTTCTCCCACGCAACTGGAAACACCATATATTTT. This rearrangement joins TRBV11-3 to TRBJ1-3; no firm D call. CDR3 length: 15 residues. Trimming took off 3 bases at V and 2 bases at J, with 11 bases between the two ends. The germline gives CDR1 SGHNT, CDR2 YENEEA.

This clonotype was seen only a few times. The chain is built from TRBV2 and TRBJ1-4; TRBD1 might be the D (5 bases). The CDR3 has 13 residues. Trimming removed 4 bases from V and 7 bases from J, with 10 bases in between. CDR1 is SNHLY, CDR2 FYNNEI, per germline. This CDR3 is CASSVVGGEKLFF. DNA for the CDR3: TGTGCCAGCAGTGTTGTGGGGGGTGAAAAACTGTTTTTT. The full variable domain, with the rest looked up from reference TRBV2 and TRBJ1-4, is EPEVTQTPSHQVTQMGQEVILRCVPISNHLYFYWYRQILGQKVEFLVSFYNNEISEKSEIFDDQFSVERPDGSNFTLKIRSTKLEDSAMYFCASSVVGGEKLFFGSGTQLSVL.

This clonotype has ten or more counts. The chain recombines TRBV7-2 with TRBJ2-4; 7 bases fit TRBD2. The CDR3 has 15 amino acids. V was clipped by 6 bases and J by 2 bases; unmatched bases: 7. Germline CDR1 SGHTA, CDR2 FQGNSA. The CDR3 DNA reads as TGTGCCAGCAGAGTAGGACTAGGGACCAAAAACATTCAGTACTTC. This gives the protein CASRVGLGTKNIQYF. The whole variable domain, filled in from reference TRBV7-2 and TRBJ2-4, reads GAGVSQSPSNKVTEKGKDVELRCDPISGHTALYWYRQSLGQGLEFLIYFQGNSAPDKSGLPSDRFSAERTGGSVSTLTIQRTQQEDSAVYLCASRVGLGTKNIQYFGAGTRLSVL.

The chain has TRBV20-1 and TRBJ1-2, with D uncertain. V lost 4 bases and J lost 3, with 15 bases in between. Germline V CDR1 and CDR2: DFQATT, SNEGSKA (reference sequence). This CDR3 contains 14 residues. Here the CDR3 reads CSAILALEDYGYTF. DNA for the CDR3: TGCAGTGCTATCCTTGCCCTAGAGGACTATGGCTACACCTTC.

The CDR3 sequence is CSGGTGTVYGYTF. The CDR3 DNA sequence: TGCAGCGGAGGAACCGGGACAGTCTATGGCTACACCTTC. The chain couples TRBV29-1 to TRBJ1-2; 7 bases align to TRBD1. This CDR3 has 13 amino acids. J gave up 4 bases and V 7 bases, and 9 bases lay outside the gene matches. Germline CDR1 and CDR2: SQVTM and ANQGSEA. Full variable domain (remainder filled in from reference TRBV29-1 and TRBJ1-2): SAVISQKPSRDICQRGTSLTIQCQVDSQVTMMFWYRQQPGQSLTLIATANQGSEATYESGFVIDKFPISRPNLTFSTLTVSNMSPEDSSIYLCSGGTGTVYGYTFGSGTRLTVV.

In its sample, this clonotype was seen a few times. The rearrangement links TRBV28 to TRBJ2-4, with D unclear. Germline CDR1 MDHEN, CDR2 SYDVKM. V lost 11 bases and J lost 0, with 20 bases in between. The CDR3 runs to 16 residues. In DNA, the CDR3 is TGTGCCTGCGGCCCCCTCCAATCCTTAGCCAAAAACATTCAGTACTTC. Translated: CACGPLQSLAKNIQYF.

The chain employs TRBV6-2 or TRBV6-3 and TRBJ1-1, with D uncertain. In germline, CDR1 is MNHEY, CDR2 SVGEGT. V was clipped by 3 bases and J by 1 base, with 6 bases between them. This CDR3 has 13 residues. CDR3 protein: CASSYFRNTEAFF. The CDR3 DNA reads as TGTGCCAGCAGTTATTTCAGGAACACTGAAGCTTTCTTT.

This clonotype has a handful of counts. No DNA is shown, since the ends of the CDR3 on it are uncertain; the CDR3 is the one TCRdb lists. J is TRBJ2-5 and V is TRBV6-2 or TRBV6-3; the listed D gene, TRBD2, was not tested against the DNA. The CDR3 is 15 residues long, counting both termini. The germline V gene encodes CDR1 MNHEY and CDR2 SVGEGT. CDR3 amino acids: CASSSSGGPAETQYF.

This clonotype has ten or more counts. The V and J genes are TRBV4-3 and TRBJ1-2, with no clear D. V lost 0 bases to trimming and J lost 4 bases, with 12 bases between them. Germline CDR1 LGHNA, CDR2 YSLEER. CDR3 size: 15 residues. CDR3 amino acids: CASSQEVTAFYGYTF. CDR3 DNA sequence: TGCGCCAGCAGCCAAGAAGTAACAGCCTTCTATGGCTACACCTTC.

The chain joins TRBV9 to TRBJ1-1, with D unresolved. The germline V gene has CDR1 SGDLS and CDR2 YYNGEE. The CDR3 covers 15 residues. Trimming took off 4 bases at V and 0 bases at J, with 13 bases between the two ends. The CDR3 DNA follows: TGTGCCAGCAGCTCCCATCCTACAGTGAACACTGAAGCTTTCTTT. It codes for CASSSHPTVNTEAFF.

This clonotype was found a few times. The V gene is TRBV12-3 or TRBV12-4, the J gene TRBJ1-5, with D uncertain. V lost 5 bases, J lost 12 bases, and 17 bases lay in between. The CDR3 runs to 13 residues. The CDR3 DNA is TGTGCCAGCAGTCCCCGGCCCCTCCGCGGCCAGCATTTT. Protein sequence: CASSPRPLRGQHF.

The chain links TRBV7-8 to TRBJ2-5, with no clear D. The end of the DNA fits TRBJ2-7 better, so the J call may be wrong. The CDR3 runs to 14 residues. The germline gives CDR1 SGHVS, CDR2 FQNEAQ. The CDR3 region is CASSSVGRPYEQYF. Written as DNA, the CDR3 is TGTGCCAGCAGCTCAGTCGGCAGACCCTACGAGCAGTACTTC.

Only a few counts were recorded for this clonotype. CDR3 sequence (DNA): TGTGCCACCAGTGGCGGACAGGGGTACCAAGAGACCCAGTACTTC. It encodes CATSGGQGYQETQYF. The genes are TRBV24-1 and TRBJ2-5; 9 positions match TRBD1. The CDR3 length is 15 residues. Germline CDR1 KGHDR, CDR2 SFDVKD. V lost 5 bases and J lost 0; bases outside the gene matches: 3.

The gene calls are TRBV19 and TRBJ2-6; maybe TRBD1 (6 bases). The CDR3 is 19 residues long. Trimming left V 6 bases short and J 0 bases short, with 21 bases between. Germline-derived CDR1 and CDR2 are LNHDA and SQIVND (reference sequence). In DNA, the CDR3 is TGTGCCAGTAGCCTAACGACTATCGGACAGTTCTCTGGGGCCAACGTCCTGACTTTC. It is translated as CASSLTTIGQFSGANVLTF.

The CDR3 DNA reads TGCAGTGCTCGAAGAGCTAACTATGGCTACACCTTC. Its protein is CSARRANYGYTF. The rearrangement joins TRBV20-1 to TRBJ1-2; D not resolved. CDR1 is DFQATT, CDR2 SNEGSKA, per germline (reference sequence). The CDR3 has 12 amino acids. V gave up 5 bases and J gave up 0 bases, with 7 bases separating them.

This clonotype was seen more than once but under ten times. The chain uses TRBV20-1 and TRBJ1-2, with D unclear. The CDR3 consists of 11 residues. V lost 7 bases to trimming and J lost 2 bases, with 8 bases between them. Per the germline V gene, CDR1 is DFQATT and CDR2 is SNEGSKA (reference sequence). This CDR3 reads CSVSPNYGYTF. The CDR3 bases are TGCAGTGTTAGCCCCAACTATGGCTACACCTTC.

The chain recombines TRBV28 with TRBJ1-2; the D is unclear. This CDR3 is built from 13 residues. Germline-derived CDR1 and CDR2 are MDHEN and SYDVKM. The V gene lost 3 bases and the J gene lost 3 bases, with 8 bases spanning the gap. The CDR3 spells CASSFYRYYGYTF. In nucleotides, the CDR3 is TGTGCCAGCAGTTTCTACAGATACTATGGCTACACCTTC.

The chain couples TRBV3-1 to TRBJ2-5, with TRBD1 identical over 9 bases. Gene TRBJ2-7 matches the end of the DNA better, so the J call may be wrong. In germline, CDR1 is LGHDT, CDR2 YNNKEL (reference sequence). The CDR3 loop spans 16 amino acids. CDR3 protein: CASSSNNRGRVFEQYF. DNA of the CDR3: TGTGCCAGCAGCTCAAATAACAGGGGGCGCGTCTTCGAGCAGTACTTC.

In this sample, this clonotype turned up once. V gene TRBV3-1 combines with J gene TRBJ1-2; D is possibly TRBD1 (6 bases). V lost 0 bases to trimming and J lost 7 bases, with 18 bases between them. This CDR3 comprises 16 residues. The germline V gene has CDR1 LGHDT and CDR2 YNNKEL (reference sequence). The DNA of the CDR3 is TGTGCCAGCAGCCAAGATTGGTCAGGGGCGCGAGCTGGCTACACCTTC. It yields the protein CASSQDWSGARAGYTF.

The V and J genes are TRBV6-5 and TRBJ1-1; D ambiguous. The CDR3 length is 14 residues. The V end was cut by 0 bases, the J end by 10 bases, with 15 bases between. CDR1 MNHEY and CDR2 SVGAGI come from the germline V gene. CDR3 DNA sequence: TGTGCCAGCAGTTACTCGAAAGGAAGGGATGGAGCTTTCTTT. Protein: CASSYSKGRDGAFF.